Listed below are T cell receptor beta chains from one sample, sequenced in a study of cytomegalovirus exposure and HLA in healthy donors. Only in-frame clones appear in the TCRdb table, and some are missing; sequencing was by immunoSEQ multiplex PCR. This sample contains just over 150,000 clones. The sample consisted of PBMCs. The receptors stem from a man aged 25 to 45 in good health and CMV-seronegative. Each CDR3 is given with its conserved first and last residue. Each record gives: V gene, D gene, J gene, CDR3 DNA, CDR3 protein. D genes are given only for firm matches.

>TRBV27|-|TRBJ2-7
TGTGCCAGCAGTTTCGGGAGTGCGACCTACGAGCAGTACTTC
CASSFGSATYEQYF
>TRBV13|-|TRBJ1-2
TGTGCCAGCAGCTTAGGGGCGGCAGAAACAAGGGGTGGCTACACCTTC
CASSLGAAETRGGYTF
>TRBV4-1|TRBD2|TRBJ2-7
TGCGCCAGCAGCCAAGGTAGCGGGGGCCCCTCCTACGAGCAGTACTTC
CASSQGSGGPSYEQYF
>TRBV10-1|TRBD1|TRBJ2-7
TGCGCCAGCAGTAGGACAGGGGGCCCCCTAATGTGCGAGCAGTACTTC
CASSRTGGPLMCEQYF
>TRBV5-1|TRBD2|TRBJ2-2
TGCGCCAGCAGCTTCTCGGGGGGGCCCGGGGAGCTGTTTTTT
CASSFSGGPGELFF
>TRBV7-9|TRBD2|TRBJ2-1
TGTGCCAGCAGCTCGACGGGACTAGCGGGTAATGAGCAGTTCTTC
CASSSTGLAGNEQFF
>TRBV13|TRBD1|TRBJ2-3
TGTGCCAGCAGCGCAAACCGGGACAGCGCTAGCACAGATACGCAGTATTTT
CASSANRDSASTDTQYF
>TRBV29-1|TRBD2|TRBJ2-3
TGCAGCGCCAACGGACTAGCGGGTACTAGCACAGATACGCAGTATTTT
CSANGLAGTSTDTQYF
>TRBV2|-|TRBJ1-2
TGTGCCAGCAGGGTAGGAGGCGCCGGTCTCGGTGGCTACACCTTC
CASRVGGAGLGGYTF
>TRBV7-2|-|TRBJ2-7
TGTGCCAGCAGCAGGGGACAATTTAACGAGCAGTACTTC
CASSRGQFNEQYF
>TRBV5-6|TRBD1|TRBJ1-1
TGTGCCAGCAGCCCGCCCCCCCTACAGGGGGGGAGCACTGAAGCTTTCTTT
CASSPPPLQGGSTEAFF
>TRBV29-1|-|TRBJ2-1
TGCAGCGCCAAACTCCTGCGGGCGAATAGCTCCTACAATGAGCAGTTCTTC
CSAKLLRANSSYNEQFF
>TRBV14|-|TRBJ1-4
TGTGCCAGCAGCCCGCGACAGGCCGGCGGGGGTGAAAAACTGTTTTTT
CASSPRQAGGGEKLFF
>TRBV11-3|TRBD1|TRBJ2-3
TGTGCCAGCAGCTTAATTGGACAGGGAACAGATACGCAGTATTTT
CASSLIGQGTDTQYF
>TRBV4-3|TRBD2|TRBJ2-5
TGCGCCAGCAGCCAAGATTTCGCTGAGGGAGGGTCTCAAGAGACCCAGTACTTC
CASSQDFAEGGSQETQYF
>TRBV4-1|TRBD1|TRBJ1-4
TGCGCCAGCAGCCGCACCGGGACAGGGGATAATGAAAAACTGTTTTTT
CASSRTGTGDNEKLFF
>TRBV18|TRBD2|TRBJ2-1
TGTGCCAGCTCACCAGGACTAGAGGATGAGCAGTTCTTC
CASSPGLEDEQFF
>TRBV19|TRBD2|TRBJ2-7
TGTGCCAGTAGTATAGGGGGCACTAGCGGGCGAATCTACGAGCAGTACTTC
CASSIGGTSGRIYEQYF
>TRBV25-1|-|TRBJ1-1
TGTGCCAGCAGTGCCAGGGGCACTGAAGCTTTCTTT
CASSARGTEAFF
>TRBV4-2|-|TRBJ1-4
TGTGCCAGCAGCCAAGTCTCGGTCAGGGTTAATGAAAAACTGTTTTTT
CASSQVSVRVNEKLFF
>TRBV5-1|-|TRBJ1-4
TGCGCCAGCAGCGTAACAGGGTCCCTTGGGGAAAAACTGTTTTTT
CASSVTGSLGEKLFF
>TRBV2|TRBD1|TRBJ1-1
TGTGCCAGCACTTTGGGACAGGCAACTGAAGCTTTCTTT
CASTLGQATEAFF
>TRBV5-8|-|TRBJ1-1
TGTGCCACCAAGACGACACCGAACACTGAAGCTTTCTTT
CATKTTPNTEAFF
>TRBV11-3|-|TRBJ2-1
TGTGCCAGCAGCTTAGAAGGTTGGGGTGTGGGGGCCAATGAGCAGTTCTTC
CASSLEGWGVGANEQFF
>TRBV7-9|-|TRBJ2-3
TGTGCCAGCAGCTCGTATACGCAGTATTTT
CASSSYTQYF
>TRBV7-6|TRBD2|TRBJ2-5
TGTGCCAGCAGCGGGGGGACTAGCGGTCCCCAAGAGACCCAGTACTTC
CASSGGTSGPQETQYF
>TRBV4-2|TRBD2|TRBJ2-7
TGTGCCAGCAGCCAAGATTGGGCTAGCGGGAGACCCAACGAGCAGTACTTC
CASSQDWASGRPNEQYF
>TRBV10-1|-|TRBJ2-7
TGCGCCAGCACTGAGGAGGGGGTAACCTACGAGCAGTACTTC
CASTEEGVTYEQYF
>TRBV2|TRBD1|TRBJ1-1
TGTGCCAGCAGTGAACAGGGGGGGAACACTGAAGCTTTCTTT
CASSEQGGNTEAFF
>TRBV7-9|-|TRBJ1-1
TGTGCCAGCAGCTTAGTAGGGGCCACTGAAGCTTTCTTT
CASSLVGATEAFF
>TRBV28|-|TRBJ1-4
TGTGCCAGCAGTTTATGGGTCCCCGCGTTCGGTACTAATGAAAAACTGTTTTTT
CASSLWVPAFGTNEKLFF
>TRBV6-1|-|TRBJ2-4
TGTGCCAGCAGTGAACCAGGGGACCAAAACATTCAGTACTTC
CASSEPGDQNIQYF
>TRBV11-3|TRBD1|TRBJ2-7
TGTGCCAGCGGGGGACAGGGAAGATCCTACGAGCAGTACTTC
CASGGQGRSYEQYF
>TRBV5-1|TRBD1|TRBJ1-5
TGCGCCAGCAGCCTGGACAGGGGAGCCAATCAGCCCCAGCATTTT
CASSLDRGANQPQHF
>TRBV5-4|TRBD2|TRBJ2-3
TGTGCCAGCAGGCCTGGGACTAGCGGGAGAATCGCAGATACGCAGTATTTT
CASRPGTSGRIADTQYF
>TRBV18|-|TRBJ2-3
TGTGCCAGCTCACCGCGGGACAGCACAGATACGCAGTATTTT
CASSPRDSTDTQYF
>TRBV7-9|TRBD2|TRBJ2-1
TGTGCCAGCAGCCTCGGACTAGCGGGAGAAGATTTCGAGCAGTTCTTC
CASSLGLAGEDFEQFF
>TRBV7-2|-|TRBJ2-7
TGTGCCAGCAGCCTCCCGCCTGGAGGTTCCTACGAGCAGTACTTC
CASSLPPGGSYEQYF
>TRBV28|-|TRBJ2-3
TGTGCCAGCAGTTTATCATCCAGGCAGGGCTATTTT
CASSLSSRQGYF
>TRBV6-1|TRBD2|TRBJ2-1
TGTGCCAGCAGTGATTGGGCCGCGGGAGCCAACAATGAGCAGTTCTTC
CASSDWAAGANNEQFF
>TRBV11-2|-|TRBJ2-5
TGTGCCAGCAGCTTAAAGCGGAGGAAGGAGACCCAGTACTTC
CASSLKRRKETQYF
>TRBV10-3|-|TRBJ2-5
TGTGCCATCAGTGAGGTTCGGGGAGAGACCCAGTACTTC
CAISEVRGETQYF
>TRBV11-2|TRBD1|TRBJ1-3
TGTGCCAGCAGCTCTCTGACAGGGGGAAACACCATATATTTT
CASSSLTGGNTIYF
>TRBV2|-|TRBJ1-5
TGTGCCAGCACGAAACCGGACAGTGATCAGCCCCAGCATTTT
CASTKPDSDQPQHF
>TRBV28|TRBD1|TRBJ1-1
TGTGCCAGCAGGCCGGGACAGATTGTCCCTGAAGCTTTCTTT
CASRPGQIVPEAFF
>TRBV30|-|TRBJ2-6
TGTGCCTGGGCGACAGGCCCCTCTGGGGCCAACGTCCTGACTTTC
CAWATGPSGANVLTF
>TRBV7-2|TRBD2|TRBJ2-7
TGTGCCAGCAGCCCTATGTTTAGCGGGAGCTACGAGCAGTACTTC
CASSPMFSGSYEQYF
>TRBV18|TRBD1|TRBJ1-5
TGTGCCAGCTCACGAACCGGGACAGGGGACCAGCCCCAGCATTTT
CASSRTGTGDQPQHF
>TRBV9|-|TRBJ1-2
TGTGCCAGCAGCGCATCAGGGGACTATGGCTACACCTTC
CASSASGDYGYTF
>TRBV30|TRBD1|TRBJ1-2
TGTGCCTGGAGTGGGACAGGGGGGAGAGGCTACACCTTC
CAWSGTGGRGYTF
>TRBV18|-|TRBJ2-2
TGTGCCAGCTCACCACGTCCAGCCGGGGAGCTGTTTTTT
CASSPRPAGELFF
>TRBV5-8|-|TRBJ1-2
TGTGCCAGCTCATCTCGGGTTGGCTATGGCTACACCTTC
CASSSRVGYGYTF
>TRBV11-2|-|TRBJ2-5
TGTGCCAGCAGCTCTAGAGGCAGGGTGATGTACCAAGAGACCCAGTACTTC
CASSSRGRVMYQETQYF
>TRBV4-1|TRBD1|TRBJ2-1
TGCGCCAGCAGCCAATTTTCCGGGACAGGGCGCAATGAGCAGTTCTTC
CASSQFSGTGRNEQFF
>TRBV28|-|TRBJ1-1
TGTGCCAGCAGTTTATTTGGAGGGGCCGGTGAAGCTTTCTTT
CASSLFGGAGEAFF
>TRBV5-1|-|TRBJ2-2
TGCGCCAGCAGCTTCCAACAGGGTGGCACCGGGGAGCTGTTTTTT
CASSFQQGGTGELFF
>TRBV9|-|TRBJ1-3
TGTGCCAGCAGCGACCGTACGAGGGTAGGCGGAAACACCATATATTTT
CASSDRTRVGGNTIYF
>TRBV19|-|TRBJ1-1
TGTGCCAGTGTGACAGCCCCTTTCTTT
CASVTAPFF